These 24 T cell receptor beta chains were sequenced from one sample in a study of siplizumab effects on memory and regulatory T cells. Generated by immunoSEQ multiplex PCR, the TCRdb table keeps only in-frame clones and is missing some. The sample has more than 45,000 clones; under 98% are singletons. The sample comprised naive CD4+ T cells sorted from blood. These receptors came from a human donor in good health.

The rearrangement joins TRBV19 to TRBJ2-3, with 12 bases identical to TRBD2. Germline V gives CDR1 LNHDA, CDR2 SQIVND (reference sequence). CDR3 length equals 15 residues. After removal of 8 bases from V and 3 bases from J, the junction contained 6 bases not matched to a gene. The CDR3 bases are TGTGCCAGTGGCATGACTAGCGGGAGAACAGATACGCAGTATTTT. Residues: CASGMTSGRTDTQYF.

The rearrangement joins TRBV30 to TRBJ2-5, with 10 nucleotides matching TRBD2. The CDR3 loop spans 14 amino acids. CDR1 GTSNPN and CDR2 SVGIG come from the germline V gene (reference sequence). Germline trimming cut 2 bases from V and 3 bases from J; bases unmatched to any gene: 3. The CDR3 DNA follows: TGTGCCTGGAGTCAGCTAGCGGGAGAAGAGACCCAGTACTTC. Encoded protein: CAWSQLAGEETQYF.

The V call is TRBV30, the J call TRBJ1-3; the D is unclear. CDR1 is GTSNPN, CDR2 SVGIG, per germline (reference sequence). V shed 4 bases and J shed 0 bases, with 10 bases lying between them. This CDR3 contains 14 residues. In nucleotides, the CDR3 is TGTGCCTGGAAGTCGCGAGGCTCTGGAAACACCATATATTTT. Its translation: CAWKSRGSGNTIYF. Complete variable domain (other parts from reference TRBV30 and TRBJ1-3): SQTIHQWPATLVQPVGSPLSLECTVEGTSNPNLYWYRQAAGRGLQLLFYSVGIGQISSEVPQNLSASRPQDRQFILSSKKLLLSDSGFYLCAWKSRGSGNTIYFGEGSWLTVV.

V usage is TRBV29-1 and J usage is TRBJ1-1; D call uncertain. V lost 3 bases, J lost 1 base, and 15 bases lay in between. Germline assignment: CDR1 SQVTM and CDR2 ANQGSEA. CDR3 length: 15 amino acids. The CDR3, as DNA: TGCAGCGTTGAGCCCGATTGGGGAGCGAACACTGAAGCTTTCTTT. Amino acid sequence: CSVEPDWGANTEAFF.

The chain employs TRBV7-9 and TRBJ1-5; D is ambiguous. The CDR3 contains 12 residues. Germline loops: CDR1 SEHNR, CDR2 FQNEAQ (reference sequence). Trimming took off 7 bases at V and 3 bases at J, with 7 bases between the two ends. The CDR3 DNA reads as TGTGCCAGCACCTCCAACAATCAGCCCCAGCATTTT. This codes for CASTSNNQPQHF.

The rearrangement joins TRBV2 to TRBJ2-6, with 7 nucleotides matching TRBD2. Per the germline V gene, CDR1 is SNHLY and CDR2 is FYNNEI. There are 15 residues in the CDR3. The V gene end was trimmed by 4 bases and the J gene end by 0 bases; junction bases not matched to a gene: 0. The chain's CDR3 is CASSAGGSGANVLTF. CDR3 sequence (DNA): TGTGCCAGCAGTGCGGGGGGCTCTGGGGCCAACGTCCTGACTTTC.

The V and J genes are TRBV4-1 and TRBJ2-2; weak D call: TRBD2 (5 bases). The V gene lost 4 bases and the J gene lost 3 bases, with 12 bases spanning the gap. This CDR3 comprises 15 residues. In germline, CDR1 is MGHRA, CDR2 YSYEKL. CDR3 nucleotide sequence: TGCGCCAGCAGCCGCCCCGGAGGAGACACCGGGGAGCTGTTTTTT. Translated: CASSRPGGDTGELFF.

The chain employs TRBV5-1 and TRBJ1-1, with D uncertain. Trimming removed 1 base from V and 1 base from J, with 14 bases in between. The CDR3 runs to 16 residues. The germline V gene has CDR1 SGHRS and CDR2 YFSETQ. The CDR3: CASSLLGPEQNTEAFF. CDR3 coding DNA: TGCGCCAGCAGCTTGCTAGGACCAGAGCAGAACACTGAAGCTTTCTTT.

The chain joins TRBV6-6 to TRBJ1-3; a weak D match, TRBD1 (6 bases). Trimming shortened V by 6 bases and J by 4 bases, and 13 bases separated the two germline ends. Germline V gene sequence: CDR1 MNHNY, CDR2 SVGAGI (reference sequence). The CDR3 extends over 14 amino acids. The CDR3 sequence is CASRRGDPGNTIYF. CDR3 DNA sequence: TGTGCCAGCAGGAGGGGGGATCCGGGAAACACCATATATTTT.

The chain links TRBV2 to TRBJ2-5; D is ambiguous. Germline CDR1 reads SNHLY; CDR2 reads FYNNEI. This CDR3 contains 13 residues. The ends were cut back, 4 bases at V and 2 bases at J, with 8 bases in the middle. The CDR3 region has the DNA TGTGCCAGCAGTGTTAACGTACAAGAGACCCAGTACTTC. Translation: CASSVNVQETQYF.

V and J are TRBV11-3 and TRBJ2-7; TRBD1 is a possible D gene (5 bases). Trimming took off 4 bases at V and 6 bases at J, with 10 bases between the two ends. The germline gives CDR1 SGHNT, CDR2 YENEEA. The CDR3 loop spans 12 amino acids. The CDR3 sequence: CASSYQGTEQYF. For the CDR3, the DNA is TGTGCCAGCAGCTACCAGGGTACCGAGCAGTACTTC.

The J gene is TRBJ1-4, the V gene TRBV7-9, with 11 bases aligning to TRBD1. Germline CDR1 is SEHNR and CDR2 is FQNEAQ (reference sequence). J was trimmed by 7 bases and V by 4 bases; bases with no gene match: 2. The CDR3 contains 14 residues. For the CDR3, the DNA is TGTGCCAGCAGCTGGGACAGGGGGGGTGAAAAACTGTTTTTT. It yields the protein CASSWDRGGEKLFF.

The chain combines TRBV2 with TRBJ1-5; 11 positions agree with TRBD1. This CDR3 has 15 amino acids. From germline, CDR1 is SNHLY and CDR2 FYNNEI. Trimming at V came to 6 bases and at J to 5 bases, leaving 6 bases not matched to a gene. CDR3 sequence (DNA): TGTGCCAGCAGCCTCCGGGACAGGGGGTATCAGCCCCAGCATTTT. Protein sequence: CASSLRDRGYQPQHF.

The rearrangement uses TRBV6-6 and TRBJ2-1; the D gene is possibly TRBD1 (6 bases). Trimming cost V 5 bases and J 0 bases, with 8 bases left between them. The germline V gene has CDR1 MNHNY and CDR2 SVGAGI (reference sequence). The CDR3 is made up of 14 amino acids. In nucleotides, the CDR3 is TGTGCCAGCAGTACAGGGAGCTCCTACAATGAGCAGTTCTTC. This sequence encodes CASSTGSSYNEQFF.

CDR3 in amino acids: CASSFRTGRGSYGYTF. In DNA, the CDR3 is TGTGCCAGCAGCTTTCGGACAGGGAGGGGCAGCTATGGCTACACCTTC. The chain employs TRBV7-9 and TRBJ1-2; 8 bases line up with TRBD1. Trimming cost V 3 bases and J 4 bases; bases outside gene matches: 10. Germline CDR1 SEHNR, CDR2 FQNEAQ (reference sequence). This CDR3 spans 16 amino acids.

This clone was counted once. V usage is TRBV7-6 and J usage is TRBJ2-3; 12 bases are a match to TRBD2. The CDR3 covers 17 residues. The trim removed 5 bases at V and 0 bases at J, leaving 6 bases unmatched. In germline, CDR1 is SGHVS, CDR2 FNYEAQ. The CDR3 protein is CASSAWTSGKSTDTQYF. Written as DNA, the CDR3 is TGTGCCAGCAGCGCCTGGACTAGCGGGAAGAGCACAGATACGCAGTATTTT.

This chain links TRBV18 with TRBJ1-5, with a possible D match to TRBD1 (6 bases). Germline V gene data show CDR1 as KGHSH and CDR2 as LQKENI. CDR3 length: 15 residues. V was trimmed by 6 bases and J by 0 bases, leaving 12 bases between them. The CDR3 sequence is CASSPQQGSNQPQHF. The CDR3 nucleotides read TGTGCCAGCTCGCCTCAACAGGGTAGCAATCAGCCCCAGCATTTT. The complete variable domain, with remaining parts taken from reference TRBV18 and TRBJ1-5, reads NAGVMQNPRHLVRRRGQEARLRCSPMKGHSHVYWYRQLPEEGLKFMVYLQKENIIDESGMPKERFSAEFPKEGPSILRIQQVVRGDSAAYFCASSPQQGSNQPQHFGDGTRLSIL.

The V gene is TRBV15, the J gene TRBJ2-5; 7 nucleotides align to TRBD1. Losses at the gene ends were 3 bases for V and 5 bases for J; bases not matched to a gene: 6. CDR3 length: 14 amino acids. The germline V gene encodes CDR1 LNHNV and CDR2 YYDKDF (reference sequence). This CDR3 reads CATSSNRGVETQYF. The CDR3 DNA sequence: TGTGCCACCAGCAGTAACAGGGGAGTGGAGACCCAGTACTTC.

The rearrangement joins TRBV7-2 to TRBJ2-2; 9 bases agree with TRBD1. The CDR3 extends over 14 amino acids. The germline CDR1 and CDR2 sequences are SGHTA and FQGNSA. The junction had 4 bases not matched to a gene; V was cut back by 5 bases and J by 6 bases. The CDR3 loop reads CASSARTGAGELFF. CDR3 DNA sequence: TGTGCCAGCAGCGCCAGGACAGGGGCCGGGGAGCTGTTTTTT.

V and J are TRBV5-1 and TRBJ2-2, with TRBD2 identical over 10 bases. V shed 3 bases and J 3 bases; nucleotides not matched to a gene: 8. The CDR3 runs 17 residues. Germline V gives CDR1 SGHRS, CDR2 YFSETQ. Written as DNA, the CDR3 is TGCGCCAGCAGCTCGGGACTAGCGTCCGGGGACACCGGGGAGCTGTTTTTT. It encodes CASSSGLASGDTGELFF.

This chain connects TRBV5-1 to TRBJ2-7; D gene ambiguous. Trimming shortened V by 3 bases and J by 2 bases, and 18 bases separated the two germline ends. Per the germline V gene, CDR1 is SGHRS and CDR2 is YFSETQ. This CDR3 has 16 amino acids. The CDR3 spells CASSSARNLLTYEQYF. Here the CDR3 DNA reads TGCGCCAGCAGCTCCGCTAGGAACCTACTCACCTACGAGCAGTACTTC.

The chain recombines TRBV5-5 with TRBJ2-1; 9 nucleotides match TRBD2. This CDR3 region has 16 residues. J gave up 3 bases and V 4 bases, and 8 bases lay outside the gene matches. Germline V gives CDR1 SGHKS, CDR2 YYEKEE (reference sequence). This CDR3 is CASSRRLAEDYNEQFF. CDR3 sequence (DNA): TGTGCCAGCAGCCGGCGACTAGCGGAAGACTACAATGAGCAGTTCTTC.

The gene calls are TRBV5-8 and TRBJ1-5; the D gene is possibly TRBD1 (5 bases). CDR1 is SGHTS, CDR2 YDEGEE, per germline. Between the trimmed V and J ends, which lost 4 bases and 2 bases, there was a span of 13 bases. The CDR3 has 15 residues. CDR3 DNA: TGTGCCAGCAGCGTAACCGGGACGGGCAATCAGCCCCAGCATTTT. Protein sequence: CASSVTGTGNQPQHF.

V is TRBV7-2 and J is TRBJ2-5, with D possibly matching TRBD1 (6 bases). Germline assignment: CDR1 SGHTA and CDR2 FQGNSA. V was cut by 8 bases and J by 7 bases, with 23 bases left in between. This CDR3 region has 15 residues. In DNA form, the CDR3 reads TGTGCCAGCGCCACACAGACAGGAACGGGGTGGACCCAGTACTTC. It is translated as CASATQTGTGWTQYF.